What follows is one T cell receptor beta chain and its context. The target antigen is unknown. The sample originates from a study of brain T cells in children with intractable seizures. Notes on the study in general: Pre-surgery blood may have been undersampled, hiding some clones. Viral specificity was inferred only from CDR3 similarity; HCMV serostatus was unknown.

Germline lookup yields CDR1 SGDLS and CDR2 YYNGEE. This CDR3 has 19 residues. V trimming: 4 bases; J trimming: 0 bases; junction bases outside the gene matches: 16. As to time point: blood from clinic visit 5 months post-surgery; TSC patient then seizure free. Only cases whose brain tissue showed the highest T cell transcript signatures were sequenced. Pre-surgery treatment included at least one anti-epileptic drug. Libraries were prepared by immunoSEQ multiplex PCR; TCRdb keeps only in-frame clonotypes and omits some of them. The table records about 340,000 clones, over 90% of them present only once.

This specimen was peripheral blood, taken more than 4 months after surgery. The clonotype originates from a boy under two years old with tuberous sclerosis and intractable seizures. V usage is TRBV9 and J usage is TRBJ2-1, with 7 bases aligning to TRBD2. CDR3 region: CASSPPGRGLADSYNEQFF. CDR3 DNA: TGTGCCAGCAGCCCCCCTGGGAGGGGATTAGCGGACTCCTACAATGAGCAGTTCTTC.